Described below is a single TCR beta chain sequence and its context. This clonotype was seen a handful of times. There is no known antigen for this receptor. No much larger clonotype is one base removed from it; base qualities were not supplied. The CDR3 sequence holds 14 residues, the cysteine and phenylalanine included. Only CDR3 DNA remains: 42 bases, in frame from the first base. V is cut by 0 bases and J by 9 bases, and the space between the germline ends is 17 bases. Based on the germline V gene, the CDR1 and CDR2 sequences are SQVTM and ANQGSEA. The data stem from a study of T cell repertoires in cytomegalovirus infection (dated by TCRdb to between 2017 and 2020). For context, the study as a whole: The HLA type of each donor mattered for the analysis, because public TCR beta signatures pointed to carriage of CMV infection along with the matching HLA type. On the study overall, not on this receptor specifically: Carriers of CMV infection plus the relevant HLA type were discriminated by the cumulative frequency of public TCR beta family members in the study cohort and in an independent approximately 350-donor cohort. The ex vivo response was dominated by HLA-C-restricted CMV-specific TCR beta clonotypes, which also provided the single most frequent clonotype in two of eight donors.

Sequenced on an Illumina HiSeq 1500. The public reads were reanalyzed by TCRdb: fastp trimming at Q25, MiXCR alignment, in-frame beta chains only. Every CDR3 protein is listed once, alongside the most common genes and DNA of its rows. In all, the sample holds approximately 140,000 distinct CDR3 sequences, and 6.5% of those were seen once. The ten largest clonotypes hold 15% to 20% of the sample. The clonotype comes from a human donor in good health (CMV status not recorded). Some clones in this sample may be carry-over from other donors' samples. Sequencing was carried out using PBMCs. The rearrangement joined TRBV29-1 to TRBJ2-5; the D gene is possibly TRBD1 or TRBD2, each agreeing over 5 bases. The CDR3 region reads CSVEDRGPQGAQYF. The base sequence is TGCAGCGTTGAAGATCGGGGCCCGCAGGGAGCCCAGTACTTC.